This T cell receptor (beta chain) comes out of a study of blood T cell repertoires in COVID-19. Study at large: Some COVID-19 samples were acute and others convalescent; all came from the United States, Italy and Spain. In each case, the material was cDNA or gDNA derived from T cells, B-cell-depleted T cells, or PBMCs.

Original processing notes: Nucleated cell number was recorded as an estimate derived from reference gene primer amplification. Clones were sequenced by immunoSEQ multiplex PCR, and TCRdb holds only the in-frame ones, with some missing. The V and J calls and clone size were taken over from that table, and D and trimming were inferred from the DNA. The sample includes roughly 100,000 clones, roughly 80% seen only once; the top ten take 9.8%. CDR1 MNHEY and CDR2 SVGAGI come from the germline V gene. Trimming cost V 2 bases and J 7 bases; bases outside gene matches: 5. The CDR3 is 16 residues long. The specimen was peripheral blood. The chain employs TRBV6-5 and TRBJ1-4; 12 bases align to TRBD1. The sequence was collected from a man in his sixties with active or convalescent COVID-19. In DNA form, the CDR3 reads TGTGCCAGCAGTTACGGGGACAGGGGGCGAGGTGAAAAACTGTTTTTT. Its translation: CASSYGDRGRGEKLFF.